What follows describes a single T cell receptor beta chain. Antigen: not known. The data are from a study of T cell responses to AZD1222 COVID-19 vaccine. V lost 0 bases and J lost 2; bases outside the gene matches: 6. CDR3 length equals 16 residues. From germline, CDR1 is SGDLS and CDR2 YYNGEE. Using immunoSEQ multiplex PCR, the repertoire was profiled, and TCRdb retains in-frame clones only, with some absent. The sample shows 110,000 to 150,000 clones, 80% to 90% of them seen only once. Overall study results and limits: Once two AZD1222 doses were given, Spike-specific TCR breadth and depth went up. Just 5 to 7 people given AZD1222 tested seropositive at baseline. Clonal diversity may have been underestimated in mostly white British donors. After the peak T cell response, and only then, were repertoires sampled.

This chain joins TRBV9 and TRBJ2-7; TRBD1 matches 9 bases. The TCR comes from an adult in good health. The source was peripheral blood, collected on day 0 of AZD1222 vaccination. The CDR3 sequence is CASSVGAGTGPYEQYF. CDR3 sequence (DNA): TGTGCCAGCAGCGTAGGTGCCGGGACAGGGCCCTACGAGCAGTACTTC.